The 18 T cell receptor beta chains below all came from one sample that was sequenced in a study of blood T cell repertoires in COVID-19. Profiling relied on immunoSEQ multiplex PCR, and the TCRdb table lists in-frame clones only, not all of them. The table lists just under 350,000 clones, about 90% of them singletons. Material: peripheral blood. These TCRs come from a woman in her late teens or twenties who had recovered from COVID-19.

The chain joins TRBV29-1 to TRBJ2-3; 11 bases agree with TRBD2. The CDR3 sequence is 18 residues long. Germline V gives CDR1 SQVTM, CDR2 ANQGSEA. V dropped 0 bases and J dropped 3; count of bases not matched to a gene: 11. The CDR3 coding sequence is TGCAGCGTTGAAGATTCTAGCGGGAGGAGGGGTTGGACAGATACGCAGTATTTT. Translated, it gives CSVEDSSGRRGWTDTQYF.

This clone appeared once. V gene TRBV6-2 or TRBV6-3 combines with J gene TRBJ2-3; 9 bases agree with TRBD1. The CDR3 consists of 14 residues. J was trimmed by 4 bases and V by 5 bases; bases with no gene match: 4. Per the germline V gene, CDR1 is MNHEY and CDR2 is SVGEGT. CDR3 DNA: TGTGCCAGCAGTCCGGGACAGGGACCAGATACGCAGTATTTT. It encodes CASSPGQGPDTQYF.

The chain uses TRBV7-2 and TRBJ1-1, with 7 positions matching TRBD1. CDR1 and CDR2 (germline): SGHTA, FQGNSA. After removal of 5 bases from V and 4 bases from J, the junction contained 4 bases not matched to a gene. CDR3 length: 13 amino acids. CDR3 bases: TGTGCCAGCAGCCTAGGGACAGTCACTGAAGCTTTCTTT. This gives the protein CASSLGTVTEAFF.

The CDR3 sequence: CASGSPSREGNEQFF. For the CDR3, the DNA is TGTGCTAGTGGTTCCCCATCCCGGGAAGGGAATGAGCAGTTCTTC. J is TRBJ2-1 and V is TRBV12-5; a possible D gene is TRBD2 (5 bases). From germline, CDR1 is LGHNT and CDR2 FRNRAP. The CDR3 sequence is 15 residues long. Between the trimmed V and J ends, which lost 4 bases and 7 bases, there was a span of 17 bases.

This sequence joins TRBV6-2 or TRBV6-3 and TRBJ1-4; no clear D gene. V lost 2 bases and J lost 8, with 12 bases in between. This CDR3 has 14 residues. Germline V CDR1 and CDR2: MNHEY, SVGEGT. CDR3 coding DNA: TGTGCCAGCAGTTACGGCCCTCCCGGGGAAAAACTGTTTTTT. It encodes CASSYGPPGEKLFF.

V usage is TRBV9 and J usage is TRBJ2-1, with 9 positions matching TRBD2. The V segment lost 0 bases and the J segment 2 bases; nucleotides outside the gene matches: 9. Germline CDR1 SGDLS, CDR2 YYNGEE. The CDR3 consists of 18 residues. The CDR3 bases are TGTGCCAGCAGCGTAGCGTCGGCGGGAGGGCCACCCTACAATGAGCAGTTCTTC. Amino acid sequence: CASSVASAGGPPYNEQFF. Together with reference TRBV9 and TRBJ2-1, the CDR3 gives the full variable domain: DSGVTQTPKHLITATGQRVTLRCSPRSGDLSVYWYQQSLDQGLQFLIQYYNGEERAKGNILERFSAQQFPDLHSELNLSSLELGDSALYFCASSVASAGGPPYNEQFFGPGTRLTVL.

V is TRBV29-1 and J is TRBJ2-1; TRBD2 agrees at 12 bases. With V trimmed by 6 bases and J by 0 bases, 6 bases remained unmatched. This CDR3 is built from 16 residues. CDR1 is SQVTM, CDR2 ANQGSEA, per germline. DNA for the CDR3: TGCAGCGTCTCCGGACTAGCGGGGAGCTCCTACAATGAGCAGTTCTTC. It specifies CSVSGLAGSSYNEQFF.

Only a few counts were recorded for this clone. V is TRBV5-1 and J is TRBJ2-2; TRBD2 aligns across 8 bases. V lost 4 bases, J lost 1 base, and 15 bases stayed unmatched. CDR1 and CDR2 (germline): SGHRS, YFSETQ. The CDR3 contains 19 residues. CDR3 loop: CASSRVGWASGQNTGELFF. CDR3 nucleotides: TGCGCCAGCAGCCGCGTAGGGTGGGCTAGCGGGCAGAACACCGGGGAGCTGTTTTTT.

This chain connects TRBV6-2 or TRBV6-3 to TRBJ2-7; TRBD1 aligns across 8 bases. The CDR3 runs to 15 residues. The ends lost 6 bases at V and 5 bases at J; junction bases unmatched: 12. Germline V CDR1 and CDR2: MNHEY, SVGEGT. Here the CDR3 reads CASSIPGQAPHEQYV. The DNA of the CDR3 is TGTGCCAGCAGCATTCCGGGACAGGCCCCCCACGAGCAGTACGTC.

The rearrangement uses TRBV11-3 and TRBJ1-1; D is undetermined. CDR3 length: 17 amino acids. V lost 0 bases and J 2 bases, leaving 16 bases between the germline ends. Germline V gene data show CDR1 as SGHNT and CDR2 as YENEEA. The chain's CDR3 is CASSLDLVLAGNTEAFF. Here the CDR3 DNA reads TGTGCCAGCAGCTTAGATTTGGTCTTAGCGGGTAACACTGAAGCTTTCTTT.

Remarks on this clone: This same CDR3 is encoded by further DNA sequences in the sample. The CDR3 reads CASSRQGAYNEQFF. The CDR3 coding sequence is TGTGCCAGTAGTAGACAGGGGGCTTACAATGAGCAGTTCTTC. The chain has TRBV19 and TRBJ2-1, with TRBD1 matching 10 bases. CDR1 LNHDA and CDR2 SQIVND come from the germline V gene (reference sequence). The CDR3 is made up of 14 amino acids. Germline trimming cut 4 bases from V and 4 bases from J; bases unmatched to any gene: 1.

The chain joins TRBV24-1 to TRBJ2-7; TRBD2 matches at 14 bases. This CDR3 region has 17 residues. With 7 bases clipped from V and 0 bases from J, the junction kept 7 bases outside the gene matches. Per the germline V gene, CDR1 is KGHDR and CDR2 is SFDVKD. The CDR3 spells CATRGLAGGCYSYEQYV. Here the CDR3 DNA reads TGTGCCACCAGAGGACTAGCGGGGGGATGTTACTCCTACGAGCAGTACGTC.

The rearrangement links TRBV18 to TRBJ1-5; D is ambiguous. The CDR3 contains 13 residues. From germline, CDR1 is KGHSH and CDR2 LQKENI. Trimming left V 2 bases short and J 9 bases short, with 11 bases between. CDR3 in amino acids: CASSPGGPRPQHF. The DNA for the CDR3 is TGTGCCAGCTCACCAGGAGGTCCGCGGCCCCAGCATTTT. Full variable domain (missing parts from reference TRBV18 and TRBJ1-5): NAGVMQNPRHLVRRRGQEARLRCSPMKGHSHVYWYRQLPEEGLKFMVYLQKENIIDESGMPKERFSAEFPKEGPSILRIQQVVRGDSAAYFCASSPGGPRPQHFGDGTRLSIL.

In DNA, the CDR3 is TGTGCCAGCAGCTCGAGACAGGGGAGCGAGCAGTACGTC. Protein product: CASSSRQGSEQYV. This chain connects TRBV7-2 to TRBJ2-7, with 8 bases that match TRBD1. The CDR3 loop spans 13 amino acids. The germline gives CDR1 SGHTA, CDR2 FQGNSA. The V segment lost 4 bases and the J segment 6 bases; nucleotides outside the gene matches: 5.

V and J are TRBV11-3 and TRBJ2-3; 8 bases fit TRBD2. The CDR3 spans 18 residues. Germline trimming cut 4 bases from V and 1 base from J; bases unmatched to any gene: 13. The germline gives CDR1 SGHNT, CDR2 YENEEA. CDR3: CASSWGLDIVSGTDTQYF. For the CDR3, the DNA is TGTGCCAGCAGCTGGGGACTAGATATTGTTAGCGGCACAGATACGCAGTATTTT.

This clone occurred once. The rearrangement links TRBV7-7 to TRBJ1-5; 11 bases fit TRBD1. The CDR3 has 16 amino acids. Germline lookup yields CDR1 SSHAT and CDR2 FNYEAQ (reference sequence). After removal of 5 bases from V and 15 bases from J, the junction contained 18 bases not matched to a gene. The DNA for the CDR3 is TGTGCCAGCAGCGGTAGACCCGGGACAGGGGGAAGGTTATGGCATTTT. As protein: CASSGRPGTGGRLWHF.

This clone was seen more than once but under ten times. J is TRBJ1-3 and V is TRBV7-9; D is unresolved. The CDR3 loop spans 14 amino acids. Trimming shortened V by 5 bases and J by 0 bases, and 8 bases separated the two germline ends. The germline V gene has CDR1 SEHNR and CDR2 FQNEAQ (reference sequence). CDR3 DNA sequence: TGTGCCAGCAGCCCAGGAGGCTCTGGAAACACCATATATTTT. It specifies CASSPGGSGNTIYF.

The gene calls are TRBV30 and TRBJ2-2; D call uncertain. This CDR3 contains 16 residues. Germline loops: CDR1 GTSNPN, CDR2 SVGIG (reference sequence). V lost 0 bases, J lost 4 bases, and 15 bases lay in between. Here the CDR3 DNA reads TGTGCCTGGAGTGTACTTGGCCCCGCAGGCACCGGGGAGCTGTTTTTT. Translation: CAWSVLGPAGTGELFF. Looking up the rest from reference TRBV30 and TRBJ2-2 gives the full variable domain: SQTIHQWPATLVQPVGSPLSLECTVEGTSNPNLYWYRQAAGRGLQLLFYSVGIGQISSEVPQNLSASRPQDRQFILSSKKLLLSDSGFYLCAWSVLGPAGTGELFFGEGSRLTVL.